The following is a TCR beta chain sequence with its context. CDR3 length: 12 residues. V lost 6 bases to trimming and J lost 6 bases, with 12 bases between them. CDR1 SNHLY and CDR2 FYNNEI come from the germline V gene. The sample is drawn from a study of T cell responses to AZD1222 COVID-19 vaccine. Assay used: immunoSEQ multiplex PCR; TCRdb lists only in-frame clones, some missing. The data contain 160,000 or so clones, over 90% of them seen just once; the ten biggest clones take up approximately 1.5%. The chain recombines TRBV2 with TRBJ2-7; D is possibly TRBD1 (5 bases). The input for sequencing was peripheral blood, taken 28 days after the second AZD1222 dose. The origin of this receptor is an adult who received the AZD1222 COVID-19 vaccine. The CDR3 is CASRLDSPEQYF. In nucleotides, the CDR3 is TGTGCCAGCAGGTTAGACAGCCCCGAGCAGTACTTC.